This is a list of T cell receptor beta chains from one sample in a study of cytomegalovirus exposure and HLA in healthy donors. The protocol was immunoSEQ multiplex PCR, while the TCRdb copy is restricted to in-frame clones and leaves out a portion. The repertoire consists of about 250,000 clones, with around 87% occurring once and the leading ten covering about 2.5%. Sequenced sample: PBMCs. Source of these receptors: a man in his late teens or twenties in good health and CMV-seronegative. CDR3s include the opening cysteine and the closing phenylalanine or tryptophan. Each record gives: V gene, clone size, D gene, J gene, CDR3 DNA, CDR3 protein. The D gene is left open where the match is weak. Clone sizes are given selectively: once, few, many, or a class where the clone is expanded.

v_gene: TRBV11-2
abundance: NA
d_gene: TRBD1
j_gene: TRBJ2-7
CDR3nt: TGTGCCAGCAGCTTCCGGGACAGAACCTACGAGCAGTACTTC
CDR3aa: CASSFRDRTYEQYF

v_gene: TRBV27
abundance: NA
d_gene: NA
j_gene: TRBJ2-7
CDR3nt: TGTGCCAGCATCGGGGGGCCCACCTACGAGCAGTACTTC
CDR3aa: CASIGGPTYEQYF

v_gene: TRBV28
abundance: NA
d_gene: TRBD1
j_gene: TRBJ2-2
CDR3nt: TGTGCCAGCAGTTTTATGACAGGGTACACCGGGGAGCTGTTTTTT
CDR3aa: CASSFMTGYTGELFF

v_gene: TRBV6-6
abundance: NA
d_gene: TRBD2
j_gene: TRBJ2-7
CDR3nt: TGTGCCAGCAGGGGAGGGGTGCTAGCGGGAGTGGGGGAGCAGTACTTC
CDR3aa: CASRGGVLAGVGEQYF

v_gene: TRBV7-9
abundance: NA
d_gene: TRBD2
j_gene: TRBJ2-2
CDR3nt: TGTGCCAACGACCCGTCGGGACTAGCTACCGGGGAGCTGTTTTTT
CDR3aa: CANDPSGLATGELFF

v_gene: TRBV5-1
abundance: NA
d_gene: TRBD1
j_gene: TRBJ1-4
CDR3nt: TGCGCCAGCAGGGACAGGGCGAATGAAAAACTGTTTTTT
CDR3aa: CASRDRANEKLFF

v_gene: TRBV18
abundance: NA
d_gene: NA
j_gene: TRBJ2-5
CDR3nt: TGTGCCAGCTCACCCGGGGTACAAGAGACCCAGTACTTC
CDR3aa: CASSPGVQETQYF

v_gene: TRBV7-9
abundance: few
d_gene: NA
j_gene: TRBJ2-1
CDR3nt: TGTGCCAGCAGCTGGGTTGACAGGGAGCAGTTCTTC
CDR3aa: CASSWVDREQFF

v_gene: TRBV2
abundance: few
d_gene: TRBD1
j_gene: TRBJ1-1
CDR3nt: TGTGCCATCCAGGGGGAGGCTTTCTTT
CDR3aa: CAIQGEAFF

v_gene: TRBV27
abundance: NA
d_gene: NA
j_gene: TRBJ2-1
CDR3nt: TGTGCCAGCAGTTCTGGGCAGGGTCGGTACAATGAGCAGTTCTTC
CDR3aa: CASSSGQGRYNEQFF

v_gene: TRBV18
abundance: few
d_gene: NA
j_gene: TRBJ1-4
CDR3nt: TGTGCCAGCTCCCGAGGAGCAACTAATGAAAAACTGTTTTTT
CDR3aa: CASSRGATNEKLFF

v_gene: TRBV7-2
abundance: NA
d_gene: TRBD1
j_gene: TRBJ2-1
CDR3nt: TGTGCCAGCAGCTTCGACAGGGGCAATGAGCAGTTCTTC
CDR3aa: CASSFDRGNEQFF

v_gene: TRBV5-6
abundance: once
d_gene: TRBD1
j_gene: TRBJ2-6
CDR3nt: TGTGCCAGCGGACAGGGACCCGTCGGGGCCAACGTCCTGACTTTC
CDR3aa: CASGQGPVGANVLTF

v_gene: TRBV28
abundance: NA
d_gene: NA
j_gene: TRBJ2-1
CDR3nt: TGTGCCAGCAGTTCGCCCCATAGGGGGAATGGGGACAATGAGCAGTTCTTC
CDR3aa: CASSSPHRGNGDNEQFF

v_gene: TRBV5-1
abundance: NA
d_gene: TRBD2
j_gene: TRBJ2-7
CDR3nt: TGCGCCAGCACCCCGGGGGGGGCGTTTAACGAGCAGTACTTC
CDR3aa: CASTPGGAFNEQYF

v_gene: TRBV5-1
abundance: NA
d_gene: NA
j_gene: TRBJ2-2
CDR3nt: TGCGCCAGCAGCAGCAGGAGGGGCACCGGGGAGCTGTTTTTT
CDR3aa: CASSSRRGTGELFF

v_gene: TRBV19
abundance: NA
d_gene: TRBD1
j_gene: TRBJ2-1
CDR3nt: TGTGCCAGTAGTCCTCGGGACAGCTCCTACAATGAGCAGTTCTTC
CDR3aa: CASSPRDSSYNEQFF

v_gene: TRBV7-9
abundance: NA
d_gene: NA
j_gene: TRBJ2-1
CDR3nt: TGTGCCAGCTCGCCGGGAGAATCCTACAATGAGCAGTTCTTC
CDR3aa: CASSPGESYNEQFF

v_gene: TRBV15
abundance: NA
d_gene: NA
j_gene: TRBJ2-7
CDR3nt: TGTGCCACCAGCAGAGTCGCAGGGGCGTCCTACGAGCAGTACTTC
CDR3aa: CATSRVAGASYEQYF

v_gene: TRBV28
abundance: once
d_gene: NA
j_gene: TRBJ1-1
CDR3nt: TGTGCCAGCAGTCGACGGGGGAGGAACACTGAAGCTTTCTTT
CDR3aa: CASSRRGRNTEAFF